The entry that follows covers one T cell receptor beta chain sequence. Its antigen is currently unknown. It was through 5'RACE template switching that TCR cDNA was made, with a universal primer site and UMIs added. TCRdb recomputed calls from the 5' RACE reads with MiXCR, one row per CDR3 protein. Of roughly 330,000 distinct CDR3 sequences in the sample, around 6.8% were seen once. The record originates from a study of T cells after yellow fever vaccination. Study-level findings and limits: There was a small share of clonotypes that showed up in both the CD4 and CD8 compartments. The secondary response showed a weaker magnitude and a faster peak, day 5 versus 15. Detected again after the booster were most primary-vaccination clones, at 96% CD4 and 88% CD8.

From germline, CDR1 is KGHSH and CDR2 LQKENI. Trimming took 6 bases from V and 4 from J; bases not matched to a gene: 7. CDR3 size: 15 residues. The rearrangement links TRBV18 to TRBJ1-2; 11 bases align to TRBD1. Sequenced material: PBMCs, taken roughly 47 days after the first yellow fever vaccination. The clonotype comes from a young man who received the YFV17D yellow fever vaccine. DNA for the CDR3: TGTGCCAGCTCGAGGACAGGGGGCGACTTCTATGGCTACACCTTC. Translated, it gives CASSRTGGDFYGYTF.